The rows below give T cell receptor beta chains drawn from one sample of a study of chemoradiotherapy in HPV16-positive cancers. Measured with immunoSEQ multiplex PCR; TCRdb has only the in-frame clones, and not every one. Of 13,000 or so clones in the sample, 70% to 90% were seen once. The source material was blood, sampled from a patient who underwent chemoradiotherapy. Receptor source: a human donor with HPV-associated anogenital cancer. Both conserved end residues are part of each CDR3. D genes are given only for firm matches. Size values are once, few and many counts, or a class for expanded clones, and some rows have none.

CDR3 DNA: TGTGCCAGCAGACCGCAACAGGGGTTGGGGACTGAAGCTTTCTTT
CDR3 protein: CASRPQQGLGTEAFF
J gene: TRBJ1-1
D gene: TRBD1
V gene: TRBV2
clone size: few

CDR3 DNA: TGCGCCAGCAGCTTGCACGGGACAGGGTATGGCTACACCTTC
CDR3 protein: CASSLHGTGYGYTF
J gene: TRBJ1-2
D gene: TRBD1
V gene: TRBV5-1
clone size: few

CDR3 DNA: TGCGCCAGCAGCTTGGGGGGGCAAGCGGGAGAGCAGTACTTC
CDR3 protein: CASSLGGQAGEQYF
J gene: TRBJ2-5
D gene: TRBD2
V gene: TRBV5-1
clone size: once

CDR3 DNA: TGTGCCAGCTCACCAGGTCAGGGAGTAAGGAATCAGCCCCAGCATTTT
CDR3 protein: CASSPGQGVRNQPQHF
J gene: TRBJ1-5
D gene: .
V gene: TRBV18
clone size: .

CDR3 DNA: TGCGCCAGCAGCTCGACCCCCCCGGGACACCCGGACACTGAAGCTTTCTTT
CDR3 protein: CASSSTPPGHPDTEAFF
J gene: TRBJ1-1
D gene: .
V gene: TRBV5-1
clone size: .

CDR3 DNA: TGTGCCAGCAGCGAAGGGACAGTTTCCACCTTC
CDR3 protein: CASSEGTVSTF
J gene: TRBJ1-2
D gene: TRBD1
V gene: TRBV9
clone size: .

CDR3 DNA: TGTGCCAGCAGCGTAGCCCCAGGACGAGTTGAGCAGTTCTTC
CDR3 protein: CASSVAPGRVEQFF
J gene: TRBJ2-1
D gene: .
V gene: TRBV9
clone size: .

CDR3 DNA: TGTGCCAGCAGTGAGAACACCCCCCCGGATTCACCCCTCCACTTT
CDR3 protein: CASSENTPPDSPLHF
J gene: TRBJ1-6
D gene: .
V gene: TRBV6-1
clone size: .

CDR3 DNA: TGTGCCAGCAGCGCGGGAGGGCTGCCTAAACAGCCCCAGCATTTT
CDR3 protein: CASSAGGLPKQPQHF
J gene: TRBJ1-5
D gene: .
V gene: TRBV5-6
clone size: .

CDR3 DNA: TGTGCCAGTACAAAGAGGCAGCATGTGAACACTGAAGCTTTCTTT
CDR3 protein: CASTKRQHVNTEAFF
J gene: TRBJ1-1
D gene: .
V gene: TRBV19
clone size: .

CDR3 DNA: TGTGCCAGCAGCCAAGATCCAGGCTCCTACAATGAGCAGTTCTTC
CDR3 protein: CASSQDPGSYNEQFF
J gene: TRBJ2-1
D gene: .
V gene: TRBV4-2
clone size: few

CDR3 DNA: TGTGCCAGCAGCTTAAGGGAGGGAAACACCATATATTTT
CDR3 protein: CASSLREGNTIYF
J gene: TRBJ1-3
D gene: .
V gene: TRBV7-3
clone size: .

CDR3 DNA: TGTGCCAGCAGTGAATGGGACAGGGCCTTGAACACTGAAGCTTTCTTT
CDR3 protein: CASSEWDRALNTEAFF
J gene: TRBJ1-1
D gene: TRBD1
V gene: TRBV2
clone size: .

CDR3 DNA: TGTGCCAGCAGCTCCCCTGGCGGGGGGGCGGTATGGGCCAAAAACATTCAGTACTTC
CDR3 protein: CASSSPGGGAVWAKNIQYF
J gene: TRBJ2-4
D gene: TRBD2
V gene: TRBV11-3
clone size: .

CDR3 DNA: TGTGCCAGCAGTAGTGGGGTCTCCGAGCAGTACTTC
CDR3 protein: CASSSGVSEQYF
J gene: TRBJ2-7
D gene: .
V gene: TRBV7-9
clone size: .

CDR3 DNA: TGTGCCAGCAGTTCATGGACAGGGAAGGGCTCTGGGGCTTCCTACGAGCAGTACTTC
CDR3 protein: CASSSWTGKGSGASYEQYF
J gene: TRBJ2-7
D gene: TRBD1
V gene: TRBV27
clone size: .

CDR3 DNA: TGTGCCAGTAGACAGTCGAACACTGAAGCTTTCTTT
CDR3 protein: CASRQSNTEAFF
J gene: TRBJ1-1
D gene: .
V gene: TRBV19
clone size: .

CDR3 DNA: TGTGCCCAGTTCGCCGGGACAGGCGGGGGTTGGTACGAGCAGTACTTC
CDR3 protein: CAQFAGTGGGWYEQYF
J gene: TRBJ2-7
D gene: .
V gene: TRBV30
clone size: .

CDR3 DNA: TGTGCCAGCAGTTTACAAGCGGGGGGGGTGACCGGGGAGCTGTTTTTT
CDR3 protein: CASSLQAGGVTGELFF
J gene: TRBJ2-2
D gene: TRBD2
V gene: TRBV27
clone size: .

CDR3 DNA: TGTGCCAGCAGCCCCGGGACGGGACTTAGGGGGAACTATGGCTACACCTTC
CDR3 protein: CASSPGTGLRGNYGYTF
J gene: TRBJ1-2
D gene: .
V gene: TRBV9
clone size: .

CDR3 DNA: TGTGCCAGCAGTTATGGAGAGACCCAGTACTTC
CDR3 protein: CASSYGETQYF
J gene: TRBJ2-5
D gene: .
V gene: TRBV27
clone size: .

CDR3 DNA: TGTGCCAGCAGTGAAGTCAGTGGGGGGTTCAATGAGCAGTTCTTC
CDR3 protein: CASSEVSGGFNEQFF
J gene: TRBJ2-1
D gene: .
V gene: TRBV6-1
clone size: .

CDR3 DNA: TGTGCCTGGAGTGTACGGTCTAAGGGTTTCGGCTACACCTTC
CDR3 protein: CAWSVRSKGFGYTF
J gene: TRBJ1-2
D gene: .
V gene: TRBV30
clone size: .

CDR3 DNA: TGTGCCAGCAGCCAAATAGGGACAGACAATGAGCAGTTCTTC
CDR3 protein: CASSQIGTDNEQFF
J gene: TRBJ2-1
D gene: TRBD1
V gene: TRBV4-2
clone size: .

CDR3 DNA: TGTGCCAGCAGGGGGACCAACCAAGAGACCCAGTACTTC
CDR3 protein: CASRGTNQETQYF
J gene: TRBJ2-5
D gene: .
V gene: TRBV6-1
clone size: .

CDR3 DNA: TGTGCCAGCAGCTCCCTTGAAGGCGCCTTCTATGGCTACACCTTC
CDR3 protein: CASSSLEGAFYGYTF
J gene: TRBJ1-2
D gene: .
V gene: TRBV7-9
clone size: .

CDR3 DNA: TGCGCCAGCAGCCTGCAGTGGGACACTGAAGCTTTCTTT
CDR3 protein: CASSLQWDTEAFF
J gene: TRBJ1-1
D gene: .
V gene: TRBV5-1
clone size: .

CDR3 DNA: TGTGCCAGCAGCTCAGGGGCGCGTCAGCCCCAGCATTTT
CDR3 protein: CASSSGARQPQHF
J gene: TRBJ1-5
D gene: .
V gene: TRBV5-6
clone size: .

CDR3 DNA: TGTGCCAGCAGCCCCGGGACAGGGGATTATAACTATGGCTACACCTTC
CDR3 protein: CASSPGTGDYNYGYTF
J gene: TRBJ1-2
D gene: TRBD1
V gene: TRBV7-8
clone size: .

CDR3 DNA: TGTGCCAGCAGTGACCCGAGGACTGAAGCTTTCTTT
CDR3 protein: CASSDPRTEAFF
J gene: TRBJ1-1
D gene: .
V gene: TRBV2
clone size: .

CDR3 DNA: TGTGCCAGTAAAAGGACAGTATACACCGGGGAGCTGTTTTTT
CDR3 protein: CASKRTVYTGELFF
J gene: TRBJ2-2
D gene: .
V gene: TRBV19
clone size: .

CDR3 DNA: TGTGCCAGCAATGGGCGAAGGGGACAGGGCACAGATACGCAGTATTTT
CDR3 protein: CASNGRRGQGTDTQYF
J gene: TRBJ2-3
D gene: TRBD1
V gene: TRBV6-6
clone size: .

CDR3 DNA: TGTGCCAGTCTATGGGGGGGGGTTGGAGAGCAGTTCTTC
CDR3 protein: CASLWGGVGEQFF
J gene: TRBJ2-1
D gene: TRBD2
V gene: TRBV2
clone size: .

CDR3 DNA: TGTGCCATCAGTGACCCTAGCGGGGGAAAAGAGACCCAGTACTTC
CDR3 protein: CAISDPSGGKETQYF
J gene: TRBJ2-5
D gene: TRBD2
V gene: TRBV10-3
clone size: few

CDR3 DNA: TGTGCCAGCAGCTTGAACAGAGCTGGAAACACCATATATTTT
CDR3 protein: CASSLNRAGNTIYF
J gene: TRBJ1-3
D gene: .
V gene: TRBV5-4
clone size: .

CDR3 DNA: TGTGCCAGTAGCCTACAGGGCAGTGAGCAGTTCTTC
CDR3 protein: CASSLQGSEQFF
J gene: TRBJ2-1
D gene: .
V gene: TRBV19
clone size: .

CDR3 DNA: TGCGCCAGCAGCCAAGCGTTAAGAAGGAGTGGAAACACCATATATTTT
CDR3 protein: CASSQALRRSGNTIYF
J gene: TRBJ1-3
D gene: .
V gene: TRBV4-1
clone size: once

CDR3 DNA: TGTGCCAGCAGCACGGATCCCCTTAAGAGGCCCCAGCATTTT
CDR3 protein: CASSTDPLKRPQHF
J gene: TRBJ1-5
D gene: .
V gene: TRBV7-1
clone size: .

CDR3 DNA: TGTGCCAGCAGCTCTTTCACCCAGCGGGAGCTGTTTTTT
CDR3 protein: CASSSFTQRELFF
J gene: TRBJ2-2
D gene: .
V gene: TRBV7-6
clone size: .

CDR3 DNA: TGTGCCAGCAGCTTTAGCGGGGGGGACACCGGGGAGCTGTTTTTT
CDR3 protein: CASSFSGGDTGELFF
J gene: TRBJ2-2
D gene: TRBD2
V gene: TRBV7-6
clone size: .

CDR3 DNA: TGTGCCAGCAGACCAAGGGGGGGGTTCAATAGCAATCAGCCCCAGCATTTT
CDR3 protein: CASRPRGGFNSNQPQHF
J gene: TRBJ1-5
D gene: .
V gene: TRBV21-1
clone size: .

CDR3 DNA: TGTGCCAGCAGCTTAGAAACAGGGGGTACGAGCTACACCTTC
CDR3 protein: CASSLETGGTSYTF
J gene: TRBJ1-2
D gene: TRBD1
V gene: TRBV7-2
clone size: .

CDR3 DNA: TGCGCCAGCAGCAGAACTAGCGGGGGAGTGTACAATGAGCAGTTCTTC
CDR3 protein: CASSRTSGGVYNEQFF
J gene: TRBJ2-1
D gene: TRBD2
V gene: TRBV5-1
clone size: .

CDR3 DNA: TGTGCCAGCAGCTTAGGGGGCCTTGGGGCTGAAGCTTTCTTT
CDR3 protein: CASSLGGLGAEAFF
J gene: TRBJ1-1
D gene: .
V gene: TRBV7-9
clone size: .

CDR3 DNA: TGCGCCAGCAGCGACGGACAGGGGGTAGGCTACGAGCAGTACTTC
CDR3 protein: CASSDGQGVGYEQYF
J gene: TRBJ2-7
D gene: TRBD1
V gene: TRBV5-1
clone size: once

CDR3 DNA: TGTGCCAGCAGCCAGGGTTTAGAGACCCAGTACTTC
CDR3 protein: CASSQGLETQYF
J gene: TRBJ2-5
D gene: .
V gene: TRBV28
clone size: .

CDR3 DNA: TGTGCCAGCAGGGCAGGGGAGGACTATGGCTACACCTTC
CDR3 protein: CASRAGEDYGYTF
J gene: TRBJ1-2
D gene: .
V gene: TRBV6-5
clone size: .

CDR3 DNA: TGTGCCAGCAGTTACCTAGCGGGGGGCCCAACCTACGAGCAGTACTTC
CDR3 protein: CASSYLAGGPTYEQYF
J gene: TRBJ2-7
D gene: TRBD2
V gene: TRBV6-6
clone size: .

CDR3 DNA: TGTGCCAGCAGGCCAGGGGACAGTACCTACGAGCAGTACTTC
CDR3 protein: CASRPGDSTYEQYF
J gene: TRBJ2-7
D gene: TRBD1
V gene: TRBV7-9
clone size: .

CDR3 DNA: TGTGCCAGCAGTCTACCGGGACAGGCGGAGGATTTT
CDR3 protein: CASSLPGQAEDF
J gene: TRBJ2-3
D gene: TRBD1
V gene: TRBV2
clone size: once

CDR3 DNA: TGTGCCAGCTCACCACTCCAGAGCTTTGGGGGGATGAACACTGAAGCTTTCTTT
CDR3 protein: CASSPLQSFGGMNTEAFF
J gene: TRBJ1-1
D gene: .
V gene: TRBV18
clone size: .

CDR3 DNA: TGCGCCAGCAGCTTGGCCGCCGGAGAGACCCAGTACTTC
CDR3 protein: CASSLAAGETQYF
J gene: TRBJ2-5
D gene: .
V gene: TRBV5-1
clone size: .

CDR3 DNA: TGTGCCAGCAGCTTGGGGGACTACAACACAGATACGCAGTATTTT
CDR3 protein: CASSLGDYNTDTQYF
J gene: TRBJ2-3
D gene: TRBD2
V gene: TRBV5-4
clone size: .